The 30 T cell receptor beta chains below all came from one sample that was sequenced in a study of molecular identifiers for immune sequencing clone quantification. Via MiXCR, TCRdb re-called the PCR reads, giving one row per CDR3 protein. The table records around 480,000 distinct CDR3 sequences, about 25% of them present only once. Input material: naive CD8+ T cells from blood, with Jurkat cell RNA spiked in. Subset specified: FACS-sorted CD8+CD4-CCR7+CD45RA+ naive T cells. Every receptor here comes from a human donor in good health. Some libraries in this study had Jurkat cell RNA spiked in.

This clonotype was picked up a small number of times. The chain couples TRBV6-6 to TRBJ2-7; D may be TRBD1 (6 bases). The CDR3 consists of 13 residues. Germline CDR1 and CDR2: MNHNY and SVGAGI (reference sequence). V was clipped by 6 bases and J by 5 bases, with 14 bases between them. The CDR3 is CASRGDKKDEQYF. The CDR3 DNA follows: TGTGCCAGCAGGGGGGACAAAAAGGACGAGCAGTACTTC.

Comment on this clonotype: The junction differs from germline at one of its ends, possibly a read error. The rearrangement uses TRBV4-2 and TRBJ1-5; no clear D gene. Germline loops: CDR1 LGHNA, CDR2 YNFKEQ. This CDR3 is built from 15 residues. For the CDR3, the DNA is TGTGCCAGCAGCCAGTACTCCGATAGCAATCAGCCCCAGCAGTTT. Protein: CASSQYSDSNQPQQF.

The rearrangement links TRBV4-1 to TRBJ2-1; a possible D gene is TRBD2 (6 bases). This CDR3 comprises 16 residues. Germline V gene lookup returns CDR1 MGHRA and CDR2 YSYEKL. Deletions cut 3 bases from V and 0 bases from J, with 12 bases between. In nucleotides, the CDR3 is TGCGCCAGCAGCCAGGCTCGGGACTTCTCCTACAATGAGCAGTTCTTC. Translated: CASSQARDFSYNEQFF.

This clonotype was detected ten times or more. The J gene is TRBJ2-3, the V gene TRBV19, with D possibly TRBD1 on 5 matching bases. With 2 bases removed from V and 5 bases from J, the gap between germline ends came to 11 bases. Germline assignment: CDR1 LNHDA and CDR2 SQIVND (reference sequence). This CDR3 is built from 14 residues. The CDR3 nucleotides read TGTGCCAGTAGTATATCGGAGCAGGGAGATACGCAGTATTTT. Its protein product is CASSISEQGDTQYF.

On this clonotype itself: The junction and the germline gene differ at one end; a read error may be behind it. The chain is built from TRBV27 and TRBJ2-6; no firm D call. This CDR3 region has 14 residues. Germline loops: CDR1 MNHEY, CDR2 SMNVEV (reference sequence). In nucleotides, the CDR3 is TGTGCCAGCGGTTTCGGAGTGGGGGCCAACGTCCTGACTTTC. Translation gives CASGFGVGANVLTF. Full variable domain (missing parts from reference TRBV27 and TRBJ2-6): EAQVTQNPRYLITVTGKKLTVTCSQNMNHEYMSWYRQDPGLGLRQIYYSMNVEVTDKGDVPEGYKVSRKEKRNFPLILESPSPNQTSLYFCASGFGVGANVLTFGAGSRLTVL.

The CDR3 region has the DNA TGTGCCAGCAGCTTTGGGACTATCAGCACAGATACGCAGTATTTT. It is translated as CASSFGTISTDTQYF. This chain connects TRBV5-4 to TRBJ2-3; TRBD2 agrees at 7 bases. The J segment lost 0 bases and the V segment lost 2 bases, leaving 3 bases of the junction unmatched. Germline values: CDR1 SGHNT, CDR2 YYREEE (reference sequence). This CDR3 spans 15 amino acids.

CDR3 residues: CASSVGLVDLNTEAFF. The CDR3 DNA sequence: TGCGCCAGCAGTGTGGGCCTGGTGGATTTGAACACTGAAGCTTTCTTT. The chain is built from TRBV4-3 and TRBJ1-1, with unresolved D. V dropped 6 bases and J dropped 0 bases, with 17 bases sitting between them. Germline lookup yields CDR1 LGHNA and CDR2 YSLEER. The CDR3 spans 16 residues.

This clonotype was counted at least ten times. This chain joins TRBV12-3 or TRBV12-4 and TRBJ2-7; no clear D. The CDR3 length is 14 residues. The germline V and J ends were trimmed by 0 bases and 2 bases, with 8 bases remaining between them. The CDR3 reads CASSLAGPPYEQYF. The CDR3 coding sequence is TGTGCCAGCAGTTTAGCAGGGCCGCCCTACGAGCAGTACTTC.

This clonotype appeared many times. The chain links TRBV7-9 to TRBJ2-7; D is perhaps TRBD2 (5 bases). Looked up from germline, CDR1 is SEHNR and CDR2 is FQNEAQ (reference sequence). With 10 bases removed from V and 6 bases from J, the gap between germline ends came to 22 bases. The CDR3 totals 14 residues. The CDR3 nucleotides are TGTGCCATGGCGGCAGATCGGCCCGCGGGCGAGCAGTACTTC. Its translation: CAMAADRPAGEQYF. The full variable domain, its missing parts supplied by reference TRBV7-9 and TRBJ2-7, is DTGVSQNPRHKITKRGQNVTFRCDPISEHNRLYWYRQTLGQGPEFLTYFQNEAQLEKSRLLSDRFSAERPKGSFSTLEIQRTEQGDSAMYLCAMAADRPAGEQYFGPGTRLTVT.

Ten or more counts support this clonotype. The rearrangement links TRBV4-3 to TRBJ2-1, with D unclear. The CDR3 contains 17 residues. V lost 0 bases, J lost 8 bases, and 20 bases lay in between. Germline V gene lookup returns CDR1 LGHNA and CDR2 YSLEER. The CDR3 loop reads CASSQDARGATSDEQFF. The CDR3 DNA is TGCGCCAGCAGCCAAGATGCGAGAGGCGCCACATCGGATGAGCAGTTCTTC.

This clonotype has more than one count but fewer than ten. The chain combines TRBV14 with TRBJ2-1; the D is unclear. This CDR3 contains 12 residues. Trimming cost V 3 bases and J 5 bases, with 5 bases left between them. Germline V gives CDR1 SGHDN, CDR2 FVKESK. The DNA of the CDR3 is TGTGCCAGCAGCCAGCCCAACAATGAGCAGTTCTTC. This sequence encodes CASSQPNNEQFF. Full variable domain (rest looked up from reference TRBV14 and TRBJ2-1): EAGVTQFPSHSVIEKGQTVTLRCDPISGHDNLYWYRRVMGKEIKFLLHFVKESKQDESGMPNNRFLAERTGGTYSTLKVQPAELEDSGVYFCASSQPNNEQFFGPGTRLTVL.

The genes are TRBV20-1 and TRBJ2-7; 8 bases match TRBD2. With V trimmed by 0 bases and J by 0 bases, 16 bases remained unmatched. CDR3 length equals 19 residues. Germline values: CDR1 DFQATT, CDR2 SNEGSKA (reference sequence). The CDR3 DNA reads as TGCAGTGCTAGAGATTATCTTGCTAGCGGGCCTATAAGCTCCTACGAGCAGTACTTC. It specifies CSARDYLASGPISSYEQYF.

The V gene is TRBV6-5, the J gene TRBJ2-5, with 10 nucleotides matching TRBD1. The CDR3 has 16 amino acids. V lost 5 bases and J lost 5; bases outside the gene matches: 11. In germline, CDR1 is MNHEY, CDR2 SVGAGI. CDR3 sequence: CASSGPRDRGRETQYF. The CDR3 DNA sequence: TGTGCCAGCAGTGGTCCGCGGGACAGGGGTAGGGAGACCCAGTACTTC.

The chain has TRBV9 and TRBJ2-2; no definite D call. The CDR3 has 14 amino acids. With 0 bases removed from V and 4 bases from J, the gap between germline ends came to 7 bases. Germline assignment: CDR1 SGDLS and CDR2 YYNGEE. The CDR3, as DNA: TGTGCCAGCAGCGTAGCTCTGCTCACCGGGGAGCTGTTTTTT. The encoded protein is CASSVALLTGELFF. The whole variable domain, remainder taken from reference TRBV9 and TRBJ2-2, is DSGVTQTPKHLITATGQRVTLRCSPRSGDLSVYWYQQSLDQGLQFLIQYYNGEERAKGNILERFSAQQFPDLHSELNLSSLELGDSALYFCASSVALLTGELFFGEGSRLTVL.

Turning to this clonotype: A read error may explain this, as a much larger clone is one base away. The chain uses TRBV7-2 and TRBJ2-1; D is ambiguous. Germline CDR1 SGHTA, CDR2 FQGNSA. This CDR3 has 13 amino acids. The DNA for the CDR3 is TGTGCCAACAGCGCGCTTAACTACAATGAGCAGTTCTTC. It translates to CANSALNYNEQFF.

The chain employs TRBV6-5 and TRBJ2-1, with TRBD2 identical over 10 bases. Per the germline V gene, CDR1 is MNHEY and CDR2 is SVGAGI. J gave up 4 bases and V 2 bases, and 5 bases lay outside the gene matches. CDR3 length: 16 residues. The CDR3 loop reads CASSYAASGSYNEQFF. The CDR3 coding sequence is TGTGCCAGCAGTTACGCGGCTAGCGGGAGTTACAATGAGCAGTTCTTC.

The V gene is TRBV6-2 or TRBV6-3, the J gene TRBJ1-5, with D possibly TRBD1 on 6 matching bases. The germline V gene encodes CDR1 MNHEY and CDR2 SVGEGT. The ends were cut back, 6 bases at V and 4 bases at J, with 13 bases in the middle. The CDR3 is 14 amino acids. CDR3 DNA sequence: TGTGCCAGCAGGGACGTACAGGGTAATCAGCCCCAGCATTTT. This codes for CASRDVQGNQPQHF.

This clonotype was observed a handful of times. This chain uses TRBV27 with TRBJ2-1; D perhaps matches TRBD1 (6 bases). The germline V and J ends were trimmed by 7 bases and 6 bases, with 19 bases remaining between them. This CDR3 has 15 residues. Germline-derived CDR1 and CDR2 are MNHEY and SMNVEV (reference sequence). CDR3 protein: CASTLQGFGGNEQFF. The DNA for the CDR3 is TGTGCCAGCACTCTTCAGGGGTTCGGAGGCAATGAGCAGTTCTTC.

The sample holds many counts of this clonotype. CDR3 protein: CASSLNPGTAFSYEQYF. CDR3 nucleotide sequence: TGCGCCAGCAGCCTCAACCCCGGGACCGCCTTCTCCTACGAGCAGTACTTC. The J gene is TRBJ2-7, the V gene TRBV5-1; D is possibly TRBD1 or TRBD2 (5 bases each). Per germline, CDR1 SGHRS and CDR2 YFSETQ. The V end was cut by 4 bases, the J end by 0 bases, with 20 bases between. This CDR3 contains 17 residues.

The sample holds many counts of this clonotype. The chain is built from TRBV3-1 and TRBJ1-1; D is undetermined. The CDR3 is 13 amino acids. Germline assignment: CDR1 LGHDT and CDR2 YNNKEL (reference sequence). The V and J ends lost 0 bases and 3 bases respectively, with 5 bases between them. In DNA form, the CDR3 reads TGTGCCAGCAGCCAAGACCTGGACACTGAAGCTTTCTTT. This encodes CASSQDLDTEAFF.

This rearrangement joins TRBV5-6 to TRBJ2-5; D might be TRBD1 (5 bases). The CDR3 loop spans 17 amino acids. Germline loops: CDR1 SGHDT, CDR2 YYEEEE. V was clipped by 3 bases and J by 2 bases, with 20 bases between them. For the CDR3, the DNA is TGTGCCAGCAGCTCCACACTCGGGCCAAGGGGACAAGAGACCCAGTACTTC. Translation gives CASSSTLGPRGQETQYF.

This clonotype was seen a few times. The rearrangement joins TRBV6-2 or TRBV6-3 to TRBJ2-1; 10 bases match TRBD2. J was trimmed by 5 bases and V by 0 bases; bases with no gene match: 4. This CDR3 has 16 amino acids. Germline V lookup: CDR1 MNHEY, CDR2 SVGEGT. CDR3 DNA sequence: TGTGCCAGCAGTTACTCTGGACTAGCGGTGGACAATGAGCAGTTCTTC. It specifies CASSYSGLAVDNEQFF.

This clonotype has ten or more counts. The gene calls are TRBV7-6 and TRBJ2-3; D not certain. Trimming pared 1 base from V and 6 bases from J, leaving 5 bases between. There are 12 residues in the CDR3. Germline V gene sequence: CDR1 SGHVS, CDR2 FNYEAQ. CDR3 amino acids: CASSLGPDTQYF. In nucleotides, the CDR3 is TGTGCCAGCAGCTTAGGGCCGGATACGCAGTATTTT.

This clonotype was counted ten times or more. This chain connects TRBV4-3 to TRBJ2-5; perhaps TRBD1 as D (6 bases). From germline, CDR1 is LGHNA and CDR2 YSLEER. Trimming pared 0 bases from V and 5 bases from J, leaving 13 bases between. CDR3 size: 15 residues. DNA of the CDR3: TGCGCCAGCAGCCAAGAGGCCAGGGGTGCTGAGACCCAGTACTTC. Translated: CASSQEARGAETQYF.

The sample holds many counts of this clonotype. The rearrangement joins TRBV6-2 or TRBV6-3 to TRBJ1-5; no clear D. The V and J ends lost 3 bases and 3 bases respectively, with 18 bases between them. The germline V gene encodes CDR1 MNHEY and CDR2 SVGEGT. The CDR3 spans 17 residues. The CDR3 loop reads CASSYRLGLSVNQPQHF. The CDR3 region has the DNA TGTGCCAGCAGTTATCGGTTGGGTTTGAGCGTCAATCAGCCCCAGCATTTT.

This clonotype has only a few counts. The chain joins TRBV7-9 to TRBJ1-2; TRBD1 is a possible D gene (6 bases). Germline CDR1 SEHNR, CDR2 FQNEAQ (reference sequence). Deletions cut 5 bases from V and 2 bases from J, with 15 bases between. This CDR3 is built from 15 residues. The DNA for the CDR3 is TGTGCCAGCAGCATGGACAGTTCCCAAAACTATGGCTACACCTTC. Translated, it gives CASSMDSSQNYGYTF.

This clonotype was seen a few times. The V gene is TRBV30, the J gene TRBJ2-7; tentatively, D is TRBD1 (5 bases). CDR3 length equals 16 residues. CDR1 and CDR2 from the germline V gene are GTSNPN and SVGIG (reference sequence). V shed 0 bases and J shed 0 bases, with 15 bases lying between them. The CDR3 DNA is TGTGCCTGGAGTGTACCTTCCTGGGGCAACTCCTACGAGCAGTACTTC. Amino acid sequence: CAWSVPSWGNSYEQYF.

This sequence joins TRBV28 and TRBJ1-5; a possible D gene is TRBD1 (6 bases). The CDR3 extends over 14 amino acids. Trimming pared 6 bases from V and 3 bases from J, leaving 12 bases between. From germline, CDR1 is MDHEN and CDR2 SYDVKM. CDR3 coding DNA: TGTGCCAGCAGGGTACAGGGCTCCAATCAGCCCCAGCATTTT. Protein: CASRVQGSNQPQHF.

This clonotype was counted only a few times. V is TRBV28 and J is TRBJ2-6; no clear D. The germline gives CDR1 MDHEN, CDR2 SYDVKM. Trimming cost V 6 bases and J 4 bases, with 7 bases left between them. The CDR3 loop spans 13 amino acids. CDR3 protein: CASSHPGANVLTF. The CDR3 coding sequence is TGTGCCAGCAGCCATCCCGGGGCCAACGTCCTGACTTTC.

This clonotype has more than one count but fewer than ten. This chain connects TRBV20-1 to TRBJ2-7; maybe TRBD2 (5 bases). CDR1 is DFQATT and CDR2 is SNEGSKA in the germline V gene (reference sequence). The CDR3 is 14 amino acids. Trimming pared 0 bases from V and 2 bases from J, leaving 11 bases between. The CDR3 sequence is CSARDGGRTYEQYF. The DNA for the CDR3 is TGCAGTGCTAGAGATGGAGGACGGACCTACGAGCAGTACTTC.